This TCR beta chain derives from a study of blood T cell repertoires in COVID-19 (dated by TCRdb to 2018 to 2020). General notes on the study: The collaborator samples originated in the United States, Italy and Spain and spanned the acute and convalescent phases of COVID-19. Sample metadata almost always included a de-identified subject ID, COVID-19 status, age in years and sex. The samples were drawn from the first 160 participants of the ongoing ImmuneRACE study and from 950 to 1,500 subjects provided by 6 global collaborators. Subjects who had been exposed to COVID-19, were actively infected with it, or had recovered from it provided the deeply sampled blood TCRbeta repertoires that made up the dataset. Where available, HLA class I and class II types were taken from metadata supplied by the sample provider and were not determined by assay-based typing. A freely available public database, intended as a resource for researchers studying the immune response to SARS-CoV-2, is where the repertoires were released. The prospective study material was composed of cDNA or gDNA derived from T cells, B-cell-depleted T cells, or PBMCs. Summary of the overall study and its limitations: Clinical and demographic metadata were provided uncurated, with the amount varying by source and participant.

CDR1 SQVTM and CDR2 ANQGSEA were looked up in the germline V gene. The germline V and J ends show losses of 6 bases and 6 bases respectively, and no gene match explains 6 bases of the junction. Inclusive of the bounding cysteine and phenylalanine, the CDR3 is 13 residues long. Only the CDR3 portion is preserved as DNA: 39 bases, with reading frame beginning at the first base. The immunoSEQ Assay, a bias-controlled multiplex PCR, was used to amplify TCRbeta CDR3 regions from genomic DNA. The study's own analysis went as follows. The number of nucleated cells in each sample was estimated from the amplification of reference gene primers within the assay. To quantify the absolute abundance of each unique TCRbeta CDR3 rearrangement, sequence reads were collapsed and filtered. Productive Simpson clonality was computed per sample as the square root of Simpson's diversity index over productive rearrangements. TCRdb re-hosts the immuneACCESS table, in-frame sequences only. Its copies lack some clones; in the studies checked, an unresolved V gene accounts for under half of them, and the cause for the rest is not known. D and trimming were read from the DNA, whereas the V and J calls and clone size are those reported in that table. The sample table contains roughly 20,000 clones; only one count was recorded for 86% of them. The top ten constitute 10% to 11% of the sample.

With regard to this clone: The target of this receptor is not known. No per-base quality is available; no much larger clone lies one base away.

The collaborating institutions used their own protocols to collect whole blood in K2EDTA tubes. For TCRbeta analysis, collaborators shipped samples as frozen whole blood, isolated PBMCs, or DNA extracted from either of those sample types. This sequence originates from a human donor in a cohort sampled during active COVID-19. Sequenced: peripheral blood. The sequence joins TRBV29-1 to TRBJ2-3, with TRBD2 identical over 10 junction bases. The nucleotides are TGCAGCGTAGCTAGCGGGAGCGGGGATACGCAGTATTTT. It is translated as CSVASGSGDTQYF.